The 20 T cell receptor beta chains in this list originate from one sample, sequenced in a study of T cell responses to AZD1222 COVID-19 vaccine. Here immunoSEQ multiplex PCR was the method, and the copy in TCRdb shows in-frame clones only, minus some. This sample has about 70,000 clones, with 85% found just once. The sample here was peripheral blood, taken on day 0 of AZD1222 vaccination. The receptors derive from an adult in good health.

V and J are TRBV3-1 (or the pseudogene TRBV3-2) and TRBJ1-2, with D maybe TRBD1 (5 bases). The CDR3 is made up of 15 amino acids. Germline CDR1 and CDR2: LGHDT and YNNKEL (reference sequence). Deletions cut 4 bases from V and 5 bases from J, with 17 bases between. In nucleotides, the CDR3 is TGTGCCAGCAGCCTCAACGGAGGGGATGAATATGGCTACACCTTC. Its protein is CASSLNGGDEYGYTF.

The chain couples TRBV18 to TRBJ1-1, with 8 positions matching TRBD1. CDR1 KGHSH and CDR2 LQKENI come from the germline V gene. The CDR3 is 15 amino acids. V trimming: 8 bases; J trimming: 3 bases; junction bases outside the gene matches: 11. This CDR3 is CASESSGGVYTEAFF. The CDR3 DNA is TGTGCCAGCGAATCTTCAGGGGGCGTGTACACTGAAGCTTTCTTT.

The CDR3 DNA reads as TGTGCCAGCAGCCCCGGAAGACTAGCGTTAGCCTACGAGCAGTACTTC. It is translated as CASSPGRLALAYEQYF. The V call is TRBV5-4, the J call TRBJ2-7; 8 bases are a match to TRBD2. V dropped 4 bases and J dropped 2; count of bases not matched to a gene: 11. The CDR3 loop spans 16 amino acids. CDR1 SGHNT and CDR2 YYREEE come from the germline V gene (reference sequence).

In its sample, this clone ranks as medium-sized. The chain joins TRBV23-1 to TRBJ1-5; possibly TRBD1 for D (5 bases). TRBV23-1 is an ORF, with its function uncertain. The CDR3 is 12 amino acids. V dropped 9 bases and J dropped 6 bases, with 12 bases sitting between them. CDR3 sequence (DNA): TGCGCCAGGGGGGGTGGAGTTCAGCCCCAGCATTTT. The encoded protein is CARGGGVQPQHF.

This clone was seen just once. The CDR3 here is CARSFGTSGAPSSGANVLTF. The CDR3 nucleotides read TGTGCCAGAAGCTTCGGGACTAGCGGGGCTCCTAGCTCTGGGGCCAACGTCCTGACTTTC. The rearrangement joins TRBV5-3 to TRBJ2-6; 13 nucleotides match TRBD2. TRBV5-3 is noted as an ORF with a role that remains uncertain. Losses at the gene ends were 2 bases for V and 0 bases for J; bases not matched to a gene: 8. CDR3 length: 20 amino acids.

The chain is built from TRBV7-2 and TRBJ1-2, with D uncertain. In germline, CDR1 is SGHTA, CDR2 FQGNSA. Trimming removed 5 bases from V and 2 bases from J, with 9 bases in between. The CDR3 is 13 amino acids. CDR3 residues: CASSPTTNYGYTF. The CDR3 DNA sequence: TGTGCCAGCAGCCCTACAACAAACTATGGCTACACCTTC.

This CDR3 is CASSQVRGGSATDTQYF. The CDR3 DNA follows: TGTGCCAGCAGCCAAGTCCGCGGGGGTTCGGCCACAGATACGCAGTATTTT. This sequence joins TRBV4-2 and TRBJ2-3, with 7 bases that match TRBD2. With 1 base clipped from V and 2 bases from J, the junction kept 9 bases outside the gene matches. This CDR3 spans 17 amino acids. Per the germline V gene, CDR1 is LGHNA and CDR2 is YNFKEQ.

J is TRBJ2-5 and V is TRBV6-2 or TRBV6-3, with D maybe TRBD2 (6 bases). This CDR3 comprises 13 residues. Germline values: CDR1 MNHEY, CDR2 SVGEGT. Trimming removed 0 bases from V and 5 bases from J, with 7 bases in between. Here the CDR3 DNA reads TGTGCCAGCAGTTACTCTCGGGAGGAGACCCAGTACTTC. Residues: CASSYSREETQYF.

This clone was seen a handful of times. This rearrangement joins TRBV6-5 to TRBJ1-2; D gene unclear. The germline V and J ends were trimmed by 5 bases and 8 bases, with 12 bases remaining between them. The CDR3 loop spans 12 amino acids. Per germline, CDR1 MNHEY and CDR2 SVGAGI. The CDR3 DNA reads as TGTGCCAGCAGTCCAGGAACGGAGGGCTACACCTTC. This gives the protein CASSPGTEGYTF.

The chain joins TRBV6-5 to TRBJ2-3; D might be TRBD2 (5 bases). Between the trimmed V and J ends, which lost 10 bases and 0 bases, there was a span of 14 bases. Germline CDR1 reads MNHEY; CDR2 reads SVGAGI. The CDR3 totals 14 residues. The chain's CDR3 is CATPGDFSTDTQYF. CDR3 sequence (DNA): TGTGCCACGCCCGGGGATTTCAGCACAGATACGCAGTATTTT.

The rearrangement joins TRBV29-1 to TRBJ2-7; a possible D gene is TRBD2 (6 bases). The CDR3 runs 12 residues. CDR1 and CDR2 (germline): SQVTM, ANQGSEA. Trimming pared 6 bases from V and 0 bases from J, leaving 9 bases between. The CDR3, as DNA: TGCAGCGTGGGACTTCACTCCTACGAGCAGTACTTC. Its translation is CSVGLHSYEQYF.

The chain links TRBV12-3 or TRBV12-4 to TRBJ1-2; D gene ambiguous. Trimming took off 3 bases at V and 2 bases at J, with 1 base between the two ends. The CDR3 loop spans 11 amino acids. The CDR3: CASSLNYGYTF. Here the CDR3 DNA reads TGTGCCAGCAGTTTGAACTATGGCTACACCTTC.

J is TRBJ1-6 and V is TRBV7-9; D perhaps matches TRBD1 (5 bases). Trimming removed 4 bases at V and 7 bases at J, with 17 bases between. The CDR3 totals 16 residues. The germline V gene has CDR1 SEHNR and CDR2 FQNEAQ (reference sequence). CDR3 region: CASSSSTGSPNSPLHF. CDR3 sequence (DNA): TGTGCCAGCAGCTCATCAACAGGATCACCAAATTCACCCCTCCACTTT.

This chain joins TRBV12-3 or TRBV12-4 and TRBJ1-2; D unclear. The CDR3 runs 11 residues. Between the trimmed V and J ends, which lost 0 bases and 8 bases, there was a span of 4 bases. For the CDR3, the DNA is TGTGCCAGCAGTTTAGCAGGGGGCTACACCTTC. It is translated as CASSLAGGYTF.

The genes are TRBV6-5 and TRBJ2-1, with 11 positions matching TRBD1. Per germline, CDR1 MNHEY and CDR2 SVGAGI. V lost 0 bases, J lost 7 bases, and 5 bases stayed unmatched. The CDR3 runs 16 residues. The DNA of the CDR3 is TGTGCCAGCAGTTACTCGGGACAGGGGGAAAGGAATGAGCAGTTCTTC. Encoded protein: CASSYSGQGERNEQFF.

The rearrangement uses TRBV15 and TRBJ2-1; 7 positions match TRBD2. The J segment lost 10 bases and the V segment lost 2 bases, leaving 11 bases of the junction unmatched. CDR1 and CDR2 (germline): LNHNV, YYDKDF (reference sequence). This CDR3 has 15 residues. CDR3 DNA: TGTGCCACCAGCAGATCCGGGACTATACCGTCCGAGCAGTTCTTC. It encodes CATSRSGTIPSEQFF.

The chain employs TRBV28 and TRBJ1-5; D perhaps matches TRBD1 (5 bases). Germline assignment: CDR1 MDHEN and CDR2 SYDVKM. Deletions cut 6 bases from V and 1 base from J, with 13 bases between. CDR3 size: 15 residues. The CDR3: CASSPSRQSNQPQHF. As DNA, the CDR3 is TGTGCCAGCAGCCCGAGTCGACAGAGCAATCAGCCCCAGCATTTT.

The chain links TRBV6-5 to TRBJ1-4, with 8 bases that match TRBD1. This CDR3 region has 14 residues. After removal of 6 bases from V and 10 bases from J, the junction contained 10 bases not matched to a gene. Germline CDR1 is MNHEY and CDR2 is SVGAGI. DNA of the CDR3: TGTGCCAGCAGCTCCGGGACAGGAGTGGGAAAACTGTTTTTT. Translated, it gives CASSSGTGVGKLFF.

V usage is TRBV10-3 and J usage is TRBJ2-7; 11 bases are shared with TRBD1. The V segment lost 0 bases and the J segment 1 base; nucleotides outside the gene matches: 2. The CDR3 runs 16 residues. Germline V gene data show CDR1 as ENHRY and CDR2 as SYGVKD. CDR3 loop: CAISESGTGGSYEQYF. The CDR3 coding sequence is TGTGCCATCAGTGAGTCTGGGACAGGGGGTTCCTACGAGCAGTACTTC.

This chain uses TRBV7-9 with TRBJ2-3; tentative D call: TRBD1 (5 bases). With 2 bases removed from V and 2 bases from J, the gap between germline ends came to 8 bases. CDR3 length: 14 residues. Germline CDR1 and CDR2: SEHNR and FQNEAQ (reference sequence). This chain's CDR3 is CASSLRGATDTQYF. The CDR3 DNA is TGTGCCAGCAGCTTACGTGGGGCCACAGATACGCAGTATTTT.